These 10 T cell receptor beta chains share one sample of origin, sequenced in a study of blood T cell repertoires in COVID-19. Here immunoSEQ multiplex PCR was the method, and the copy in TCRdb shows in-frame clones only, minus some. The sample yields roughly 130,000 clones, roughly 84% seen once. The specimen sequenced was PBMCs or T cells enriched from blood (not recorded which). The receptors were gathered from a man in his forties with acute COVID-19.

This chain links TRBV6-5 with TRBJ2-1; possibly TRBD2 for D (6 bases). V gave up 5 bases and J gave up 12 bases, with 14 bases separating them. Germline loops: CDR1 MNHEY, CDR2 SVGAGI. The CDR3 is made up of 12 amino acids. The CDR3 bases are TGTGCCAGCAGTAGGGACTCCCCAGGGCAGTTCTTC. This translates into CASSRDSPGQFF.

This clone has only a few counts. This chain joins TRBV28 and TRBJ1-2; maybe TRBD1 (6 bases). In germline, CDR1 is MDHEN, CDR2 SYDVKM. V lost 7 bases and J 3 bases, leaving 9 bases between the germline ends. This CDR3 comprises 12 residues. CDR3 nucleotides: TGTGCCAGCAACAGGGCCGACTATGGCTACACCTTC. Translation gives CASNRADYGYTF.

CDR3 loop: CSASAPGLAGENNEQFF. The CDR3 region has the DNA TGCAGTGCTAGTGCCCCCGGACTAGCGGGGGAAAACAATGAGCAGTTCTTC. The chain couples TRBV20-1 to TRBJ2-1; TRBD2 matches at 13 bases. This CDR3 contains 17 residues. Trimming removed 3 bases from V and 5 bases from J; junction bases left unmatched: 10. Germline values: CDR1 DFQATT, CDR2 SNEGSKA (reference sequence).

V and J are TRBV7-9 and TRBJ2-7; 11 bases are shared with TRBD2. Germline CDR1 is SEHNR and CDR2 is FQNEAQ (reference sequence). The CDR3 extends over 16 amino acids. V dropped 5 bases and J dropped 0; count of bases not matched to a gene: 6. CDR3 loop: CASSAGLAGLSYEQYF. The DNA of the CDR3 is TGTGCCAGCAGCGCCGGACTAGCGGGCCTCTCCTACGAGCAGTACTTC.

This clone was observed a few times. This sequence joins TRBV5-4 and TRBJ2-3; tentatively, D is TRBD2 (6 bases). Germline CDR1 and CDR2: SGHNT and YYREEE (reference sequence). V was trimmed by 4 bases and J by 0 bases, leaving 9 bases between them. This CDR3 comprises 14 residues. CDR3 bases: TGTGCCAGCAGCCGGGAGAAAAGCACAGATACGCAGTATTTT. Amino acid sequence: CASSREKSTDTQYF.

V is TRBV7-9 and J is TRBJ1-2; maybe TRBD1 (6 bases). The CDR3 spans 12 residues. V gave up 7 bases and J gave up 3 bases, with 9 bases separating them. The V gene's germline CDR1 is SEHNR and CDR2 FQNEAQ (reference sequence). The CDR3 DNA sequence: TGTGCCAGCACAGGGGTCGACTATGGCTACACCTTC. It is translated as CASTGVDYGYTF.

The chain employs TRBV2 and TRBJ1-4; 9 bases agree with TRBD1. This CDR3 region has 15 residues. Trimming at V came to 6 bases and at J to 5 bases, leaving 7 bases not matched to a gene. Germline CDR1 reads SNHLY; CDR2 reads FYNNEI. DNA of the CDR3: TGTGCCAGCAGCCCGAGGACAGGGGAGAATGAAAAACTGTTTTTT. It is translated as CASSPRTGENEKLFF.

This chain links TRBV4-2 with TRBJ2-1; 12 bases fit TRBD2. Germline V gives CDR1 LGHNA, CDR2 YNFKEQ. The CDR3 sequence is 17 residues long. V trimming: 0 bases; J trimming: 9 bases; junction bases outside the gene matches: 9. CDR3 bases: TGTGCCAGCAGCCAAGAGGCTAGCGGGGGGGCAGAGGGTGAGCAGTTCTTC. Translated, it gives CASSQEASGGAEGEQFF.

The rearrangement joins TRBV30 to TRBJ2-7; 8 positions match TRBD1. Germline trimming cut 1 base from V and 2 bases from J; bases unmatched to any gene: 7. The CDR3 consists of 15 residues. Germline values: CDR1 GTSNPN, CDR2 SVGIG (reference sequence). The chain's CDR3 is CAWSAPGQAPYEQYF. For the CDR3, the DNA is TGTGCCTGGAGTGCTCCGGGACAGGCCCCCTACGAGCAGTACTTC.

This clone was seen a handful of times. The V call is TRBV19, the J call TRBJ1-6; 7 nucleotides align to TRBD1. The ends lost 7 bases at V and 2 bases at J; junction bases unmatched: 8. CDR3 length equals 16 residues. Germline lookup yields CDR1 LNHDA and CDR2 SQIVND (reference sequence). For the CDR3, the DNA is TGTGCCAGTACCATGACAGGGATTACCTATAATTCACCCCTCCACTTT. Translated: CASTMTGITYNSPLHF.